Each of the 23 T cell receptor beta chains below was sequenced from the same sample in a study of blood T cell repertoires in COVID-19 (dated by TCRdb to about 2020). To prepare the library, the immunoSEQ multiplex PCR assay was applied. This is the immuneACCESS table as TCRdb keeps it, with only in-frame sequences that have V and J called. A part of the clones is gone; compared with another copy, unresolved V genes explain less than half, and the rest is unexplained. The sample yields over 250,000 clones; about nine tenths were counted once. The top ten constitute less than 3% of the sample. Sequenced sample: PBMCs or T cells enriched from blood (not recorded which). The receptors shown here come from a woman aged 45-59 years who had recovered from COVID-19.

This clone was detected once. V and J are TRBV5-6 and TRBJ2-1; the D gene is possibly TRBD2 (6 bases). V was pared by 0 bases and J by 5 bases, with 12 bases between. Germline assignment: CDR1 SGHDT and CDR2 YYEEEE. This CDR3 comprises 15 residues. This CDR3 reads CASSLVGGRDNEQFF. As DNA, the CDR3 is TGTGCCAGCAGCTTGGTGGGAGGAAGGGACAATGAGCAGTTCTTC.

The gene calls are TRBV11-2 and TRBJ2-2, with 13 nucleotides matching TRBD2. V was pared by 1 base and J by 8 bases, with 13 bases of the junction left unmatched. The CDR3 consists of 19 residues. Per the germline V gene, CDR1 is SGHAT and CDR2 is FQNNGV. The CDR3 DNA reads TGTGCCAGCAGCTTAGTAAAGGTTATAGGACTAGCGGGAGCTGGGGAGCTGTTTTTT. The encoded protein is CASSLVKVIGLAGAGELFF. Combining the CDR3 with reference TRBV11-2 and TRBJ2-2 gives the whole variable domain EAGVAQSPRYKIIEKRQSVAFWCNPISGHATLYWYQQILGQGPKLLIQFQNNGVVDDSQLPKDRFSAERLKGVDSTLKIQPAKLEDSAVYLCASSLVKVIGLAGAGELFFGEGSRLTVL.

The rearrangement uses TRBV30 and TRBJ1-1; D not resolved. V was pared by 3 bases and J by 1 base, with 12 bases between. CDR3 size: 14 residues. Germline values: CDR1 GTSNPN, CDR2 SVGIG (reference sequence). This CDR3 reads CAWRGWRANTEAFF. The CDR3 region has the DNA TGTGCCTGGAGGGGATGGCGGGCGAACACTGAAGCTTTCTTT.

This sequence joins TRBV11-3 and TRBJ1-3; 10 nucleotides match TRBD1. The germline gives CDR1 SGHNT, CDR2 YENEEA. The ends lost 4 bases at V and 4 bases at J; junction bases unmatched: 4. The CDR3 covers 15 residues. The CDR3 sequence: CASSSGQGSGNTIYF. CDR3 in DNA: TGTGCCAGCAGCTCGGGACAGGGGTCCGGAAACACCATATATTTT. Supplemented by reference TRBV11-3 and TRBJ1-3, the full variable domain reads EAGVVQSPRYKIIEKKQPVAFWCNPISGHNTLYWYLQNLGQGPELLIRYENEEAVDDSQLPKDRFSAERLKGVDSTLKIQPAELGDSAVYLCASSSGQGSGNTIYFGEGSWLTVV.

The chain links TRBV20-1 to TRBJ2-5; 9 bases agree with TRBD2. Germline V gene data show CDR1 as DFQATT and CDR2 as SNEGSKA (reference sequence). V lost 3 bases, J lost 3 bases, and 11 bases stayed unmatched. The CDR3 spans 16 residues. This CDR3 reads CSASPVGAGGEETQYF. The CDR3 nucleotides are TGCAGTGCTAGTCCTGTCGGCGCGGGAGGGGAAGAGACCCAGTACTTC.

V usage is TRBV5-1 and J usage is TRBJ2-1, with 9 positions matching TRBD2. Per germline, CDR1 SGHRS and CDR2 YFSETQ. With V trimmed by 4 bases and J by 0 bases, 5 bases remained unmatched. This CDR3 has 16 residues. Here the CDR3 DNA reads TGCGCCAGCAGCCCGACTAGCGGTAACTCCTACAATGAGCAGTTCTTC. As protein: CASSPTSGNSYNEQFF.

This sequence joins TRBV18 and TRBJ2-3; TRBD2 agrees at 10 bases. J was trimmed by 3 bases and V by 3 bases; bases with no gene match: 6. The CDR3 extends over 16 amino acids. Germline V gene sequence: CDR1 KGHSH, CDR2 LQKENI. The CDR3 region is CASSPWLAGATDTQYF. CDR3 bases: TGTGCCAGCTCACCTTGGCTAGCGGGAGCGACAGATACGCAGTATTTT. The full variable domain, with the rest looked up from reference TRBV18 and TRBJ2-3, is NAGVMQNPRHLVRRRGQEARLRCSPMKGHSHVYWYRQLPEEGLKFMVYLQKENIIDESGMPKERFSAEFPKEGPSILRIQQVVRGDSAAYFCASSPWLAGATDTQYFGPGTRLTVL.

This sequence joins TRBV19 and TRBJ2-1; unclear D gene. The CDR3 length is 15 residues. Germline lookup yields CDR1 LNHDA and CDR2 SQIVND (reference sequence). V was clipped by 1 base and J by 6 bases, with 13 bases between them. Written as DNA, the CDR3 is TGTGCCAGTAGTATAGTCGCAATACCAGTCAATGAGCAGTTCTTC. It encodes CASSIVAIPVNEQFF.

The chain joins TRBV12-3 or TRBV12-4 to TRBJ1-4; TRBD1 agrees at 7 bases. CDR3 length equals 13 residues. V trimming: 8 bases; J trimming: 8 bases; junction bases outside the gene matches: 8. This CDR3 is CASRQGAVEKLFF. The DNA for the CDR3 is TGTGCCAGCCGACAGGGAGCGGTGGAAAAACTGTTTTTT.

The chain carries TRBV3-1 (or the pseudogene TRBV3-2) and TRBJ2-7; D may be TRBD2 (6 bases). This CDR3 contains 13 residues. Per the germline V gene, CDR1 is LGHDT and CDR2 is YNNKEL (reference sequence). Trimming took off 4 bases at V and 7 bases at J, with 14 bases between the two ends. In nucleotides, the CDR3 is TGTGCCAGCAGCCCAGGGCTGCGGGGAGAGCAGTACTTC. Residues: CASSPGLRGEQYF.

The V call is TRBV2, the J call TRBJ1-3; TRBD1 might be the D (6 bases). V was clipped by 9 bases and J by 0 bases, with 9 bases between them. CDR1 and CDR2 from the germline V gene are SNHLY and FYNNEI. CDR3 length: 13 residues. CDR3 residues: CARGTHSGNTIYF. The CDR3 DNA reads as TGTGCCAGAGGGACACACTCTGGAAACACCATATATTTT.

The chain couples TRBV24-1 to TRBJ1-2; TRBD1 aligns across 9 bases. The CDR3 consists of 15 residues. J gave up 5 bases and V 3 bases, and 6 bases lay outside the gene matches. CDR1 is KGHDR, CDR2 SFDVKD, per germline. As DNA, the CDR3 is TGTGCCACCAGTGATCCGGGACAGGGTTTATATGGCTACACCTTC. This encodes CATSDPGQGLYGYTF.

This chain links TRBV5-1 with TRBJ2-3; TRBD2 matches at 10 bases. Trimming removed 1 base from V and 5 bases from J; junction bases left unmatched: 10. CDR1 is SGHRS, CDR2 YFSETQ, per germline. The CDR3 is 17 residues long. The CDR3 nucleotides read TGCGCCAGCAGCTTGATCGCTAGCGGGAGCTTTGGAGATACGCAGTATTTT. Protein: CASSLIASGSFGDTQYF. Combining the CDR3 with reference TRBV5-1 and TRBJ2-3 gives the whole variable domain KAGVTQTPRYLIKTRGQQVTLSCSPISGHRSVSWYQQTPGQGLQFLFEYFSETQRNKGNFPGRFSGRQFSNSRSEMNVSTLELGDSALYLCASSLIASGSFGDTQYFGPGTRLTVL.

V gene TRBV28 combines with J gene TRBJ1-4; D gene ambiguous. V gave up 1 base and J gave up 7 bases, with 13 bases separating them. The CDR3 has 15 residues. Germline CDR1 is MDHEN and CDR2 is SYDVKM. This CDR3 reads CASSLSSGIREKLFF. In nucleotides, the CDR3 is TGTGCCAGCAGTTTATCGTCCGGGATCCGTGAAAAACTGTTTTTT.

V is TRBV11-2 and J is TRBJ1-1; no firm D call. Trimming left V 10 bases short and J 1 base short, with 7 bases between. CDR1 and CDR2 (germline): SGHAT, FQNNGV. This CDR3 spans 11 amino acids. CDR3 sequence reads: CATRANTEAFF. The DNA for the CDR3 is TGTGCCACGCGGGCGAACACTGAAGCTTTCTTT.

This clone was seen more than once but under ten times. The genes are TRBV7-9 and TRBJ2-3; 10 bases agree with TRBD1. This CDR3 is 15 amino acids long. J gave up 1 base and V 7 bases, and 5 bases lay outside the gene matches. CDR1 and CDR2 from the germline V gene are SEHNR and FQNEAQ (reference sequence). In DNA, the CDR3 is TGTGCCAGCACCAAGGGGACAGGGGGCACAGATACGCAGTATTTT. Amino acid sequence: CASTKGTGGTDTQYF. The complete variable domain, with remaining parts taken from reference TRBV7-9 and TRBJ2-3, reads DTGVSQNPRHKITKRGQNVTFRCDPISEHNRLYWYRQTLGQGPEFLTYFQNEAQLEKSRLLSDRFSAERPKGSFSTLEIQRTEQGDSAMYLCASTKGTGGTDTQYFGPGTRLTVL.

J is TRBJ1-1 and V is TRBV5-5; D is undetermined. The germline V and J ends were trimmed by 1 base and 0 bases, with 7 bases remaining between them. Germline values: CDR1 SGHKS, CDR2 YYEKEE (reference sequence). This CDR3 spans 14 amino acids. CDR3: CASSLQRLNTEAFF. The CDR3 DNA follows: TGTGCCAGCAGCTTGCAACGGTTGAACACTGAAGCTTTCTTT.

V and J are TRBV30 and TRBJ1-6, with D unresolved. The CDR3 covers 14 residues. Germline V lookup: CDR1 GTSNPN, CDR2 SVGIG (reference sequence). V was cut by 1 base and J by 7 bases, with 11 bases left in between. This CDR3 reads CAWSAVRINSPLHF. CDR3 coding DNA: TGTGCCTGGAGTGCGGTCAGGATCAATTCACCCCTCCACTTT. Filled out from reference TRBV30 and TRBJ1-6, the complete variable domain reads SQTIHQWPATLVQPVGSPLSLECTVEGTSNPNLYWYRQAAGRGLQLLFYSVGIGQISSEVPQNLSASRPQDRQFILSSKKLLLSDSGFYLCAWSAVRINSPLHFGNGTRLTVT.

V usage is TRBV11-2 and J usage is TRBJ2-5; D unclear. V gave up 2 bases and J gave up 5 bases, with 9 bases separating them. Germline V gene data show CDR1 as SGHAT and CDR2 as FQNNGV. The CDR3 spans 13 residues. The CDR3, as DNA: TGTGCCAGCAGCTTATCGGGTGGGGAGACCCAGTACTTC. Its translation is CASSLSGGETQYF.

Only one count was recorded for this clone. The J gene is TRBJ1-6, the V gene TRBV28; D uncertain. V was cut by 2 bases and J by 0 bases, with 8 bases left in between. This CDR3 has 16 residues. Germline CDR1 MDHEN, CDR2 SYDVKM. The CDR3, as DNA: TGTGCCAGCAGTTTAATCGGACTCTCCTATAATTCACCCCTCCACTTT. As protein: CASSLIGLSYNSPLHF.

This rearrangement joins TRBV15 to TRBJ2-5, with TRBD2 identical over 10 bases. Germline lookup yields CDR1 LNHNV and CDR2 YYDKDF (reference sequence). The CDR3 covers 19 residues. V trimming: 1 base; J trimming: 5 bases; junction bases outside the gene matches: 16. In DNA form, the CDR3 reads TGTGCCACCAGCAGAGTTTTTACTAGCGGGATGATCCCCGGTGAGACCCAGTACTTC. Its protein is CATSRVFTSGMIPGETQYF. Full variable domain (missing parts from reference TRBV15 and TRBJ2-5): DAMVIQNPRYQVTQFGKPVTLSCSQTLNHNVMYWYQQKSSQAPKLLFHYYDKDFNNEADTPDNFQSRRPNTSFCFLDIRSPGLGDTAMYLCATSRVFTSGMIPGETQYFGPGTRLLVL.

The gene calls are TRBV5-1 and TRBJ2-2; D is possibly TRBD2 (5 bases). Trimming cost V 5 bases and J 3 bases, with 20 bases left between them. Germline-derived CDR1 and CDR2 are SGHRS and YFSETQ. CDR3 length: 17 amino acids. CDR3 bases: TGCGCCAGCAGATCCTTTGGGGAGACCAGCGACACCGGGGAGCTGTTTTTT. Translating it yields CASRSFGETSDTGELFF.

This rearrangement joins TRBV7-9 to TRBJ2-7, with 8 bases matching TRBD2. The CDR3 length is 18 residues. Germline V gene sequence: CDR1 SEHNR, CDR2 FQNEAQ (reference sequence). V was pared by 4 bases and J by 6 bases, with 20 bases of the junction left unmatched. The CDR3 reads CASSSPLRLAGGSGEQYF. The CDR3 DNA sequence: TGTGCCAGCAGCTCCCCCCTCCGTTTGGCGGGGGGTTCGGGCGAGCAGTACTTC.